This T cell receptor (beta chain) was recorded in a study of identical twins. MiXCR was run by TCRdb on the 5' RACE reads, yielding one entry per CDR3 protein. Counted here are 650,000 to 750,000 distinct CDR3 sequences, around 20% occurring once; the ten biggest clones make up around 4.4%. Trimming cost V 3 bases and J 6 bases, with 12 bases left between them. Looked up from germline, CDR1 is DFQATT and CDR2 is SNEGSKA (reference sequence). The length of the CDR3 is 12 residues. The same data also went into a second study, on T cells expressing NK-cell markers.

The TCR originated in a woman under 30 in good health. The chain is built from TRBV20-1 and TRBJ2-7; unclear D gene. Sequencing was performed on PBMCs. CDR3 region: CSASRTPGEQYF. The CDR3 DNA reads as TGCAGTGCTAGTCGTACCCCCGGCGAGCAGTACTTC.